This T cell receptor beta chain was recovered during a study of CD8 T cells in ankylosing spondylitis. Study-level results: Characteristic of ankylosing spondylitis blood, it appeared, was a TCR beta motif comprising eight highly homologous variants.

The CDR3 runs to 13 residues. V was cut by 4 bases and J by 6 bases, with 13 bases left in between. Germline V gene data show CDR1 as LGHNA and CDR2 as YNFKEQ. MiXCR, run by TCRdb on the 5' RACE reads, gives a single entry per CDR3 protein. The profile shows hundreds of thousands of distinct CDR3 sequences, approximately 16% of them singletons. Ten or more counts support this clonotype. Its antigen is as yet unknown. The TCR was taken from a male donor with ankylosing spondylitis. The sample consisted of blood, either unsorted or a sorted T cell fraction (not recorded which). The chain uses TRBV4-2 and TRBJ2-7; the D is unclear. The CDR3 DNA reads as TGTGCCAGCAGCCCTCACCAAACTTCCGAGCAGTACTTC. Protein sequence: CASSPHQTSEQYF.